This T cell receptor (beta chain) was identified during a study of T cell responses to AZD1222 COVID-19 vaccine. The overall study: Second-dose intervals near 4 or 12 weeks were combined.

Libraries were prepared by immunoSEQ multiplex PCR; TCRdb keeps only in-frame clonotypes and omits some of them. The sample comprises about 150,000 clones, just over 90% of which are singletons, and 7.5% to 9.5% rests with the top ten. V was cut by 5 bases and J by 4 bases, with 15 bases left in between. The CDR3 is 15 amino acids. Germline loops: CDR1 LNHDA, CDR2 SQIVND (reference sequence). Study-level points and caveats: The donor cohort was predominantly white British with a female majority, and clonal diversity may have been underestimated. Just a handful of AZD1222 recipients tested seropositive at baseline.

This clone was found once. Its antigen is undetermined. The clonotype originates from an adult in good health. V usage is TRBV19 and J usage is TRBJ1-5; the D gene is possibly TRBD1 (5 bases). Sequencing was performed on peripheral blood, taken on day 0 of AZD1222 vaccination. CDR3 nucleotide sequence: TGTGCCAGTAGTCTCGGGACGGCGGGTAATCAGCCCCAGCATTTT. This encodes CASSLGTAGNQPQHF.